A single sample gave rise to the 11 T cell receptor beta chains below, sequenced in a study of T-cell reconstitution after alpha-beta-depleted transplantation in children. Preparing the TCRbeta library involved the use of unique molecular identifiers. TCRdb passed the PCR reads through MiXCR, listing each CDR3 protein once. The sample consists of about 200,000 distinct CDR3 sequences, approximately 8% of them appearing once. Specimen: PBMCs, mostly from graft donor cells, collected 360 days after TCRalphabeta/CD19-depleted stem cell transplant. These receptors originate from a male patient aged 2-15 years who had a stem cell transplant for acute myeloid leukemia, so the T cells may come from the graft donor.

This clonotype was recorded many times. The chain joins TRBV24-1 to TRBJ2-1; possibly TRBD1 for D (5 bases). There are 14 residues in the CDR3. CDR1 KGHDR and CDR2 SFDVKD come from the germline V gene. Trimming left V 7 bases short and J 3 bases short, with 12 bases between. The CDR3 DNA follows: TGTGCCACCAGCTATGGGGCAAACTACAATGAGCAGTTCTTC. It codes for CATSYGANYNEQFF.

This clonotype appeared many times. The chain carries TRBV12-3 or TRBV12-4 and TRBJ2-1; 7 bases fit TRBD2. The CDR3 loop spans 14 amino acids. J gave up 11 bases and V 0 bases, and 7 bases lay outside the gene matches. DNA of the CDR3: TGTGCCAGCAGTTTAGCGTTTGTCGGGGGGAAGCAGTTCTTC. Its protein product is CASSLAFVGGKQFF.

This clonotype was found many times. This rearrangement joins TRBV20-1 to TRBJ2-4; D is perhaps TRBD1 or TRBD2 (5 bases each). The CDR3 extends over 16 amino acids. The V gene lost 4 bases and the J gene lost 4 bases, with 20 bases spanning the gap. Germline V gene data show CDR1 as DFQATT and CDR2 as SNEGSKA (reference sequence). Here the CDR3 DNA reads TGCAGTGCTAATCCCGGGAACGGCCGACAGAAAAACATTCAGTACTTC. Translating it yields CSANPGNGRQKNIQYF.

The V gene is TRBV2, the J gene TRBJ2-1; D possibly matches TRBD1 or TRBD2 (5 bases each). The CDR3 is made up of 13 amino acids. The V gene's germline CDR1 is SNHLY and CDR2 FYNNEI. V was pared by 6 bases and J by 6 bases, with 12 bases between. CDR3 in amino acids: CASSTLGPNEQFF. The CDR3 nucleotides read TGTGCCAGCAGCACTCTGGGACCCAATGAGCAGTTCTTC.

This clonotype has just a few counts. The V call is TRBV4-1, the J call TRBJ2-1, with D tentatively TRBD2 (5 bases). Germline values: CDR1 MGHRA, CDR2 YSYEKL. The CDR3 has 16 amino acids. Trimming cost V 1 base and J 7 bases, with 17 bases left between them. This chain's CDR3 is CASSQVGINGVNEQFF. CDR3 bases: TGCGCCAGCAGCCAAGTGGGAATAAACGGGGTTAATGAGCAGTTCTTC.

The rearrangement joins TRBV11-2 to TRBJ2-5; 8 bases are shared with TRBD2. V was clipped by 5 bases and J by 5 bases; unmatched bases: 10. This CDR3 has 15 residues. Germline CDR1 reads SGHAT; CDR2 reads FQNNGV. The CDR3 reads CASSQYRGGRETQYF. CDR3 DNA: TGTGCCAGCAGCCAGTATCGGGGGGGCCGGGAGACCCAGTACTTC.

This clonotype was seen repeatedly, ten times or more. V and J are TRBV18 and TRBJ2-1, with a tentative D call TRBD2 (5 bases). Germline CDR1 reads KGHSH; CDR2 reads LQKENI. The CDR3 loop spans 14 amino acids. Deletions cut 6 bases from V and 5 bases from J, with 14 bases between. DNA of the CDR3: TGTGCCAGCTCGCCTAGCATTTCCAACAATGAGCAGTTCTTC. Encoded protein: CASSPSISNNEQFF.

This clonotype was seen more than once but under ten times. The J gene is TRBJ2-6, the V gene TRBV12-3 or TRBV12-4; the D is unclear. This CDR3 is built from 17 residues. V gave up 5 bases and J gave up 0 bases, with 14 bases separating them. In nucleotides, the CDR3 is TGTGCCAGCAGTCCCCCGGGCGGCAGCTCTGGGGCCAACGTCCTGACTTTC. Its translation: CASSPPGGSSGANVLTF.

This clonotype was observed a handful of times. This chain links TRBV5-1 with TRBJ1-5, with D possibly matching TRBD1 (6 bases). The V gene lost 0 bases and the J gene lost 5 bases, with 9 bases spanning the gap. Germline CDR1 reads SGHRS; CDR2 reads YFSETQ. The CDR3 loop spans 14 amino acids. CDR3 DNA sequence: TGCGCCAGCAGCTTGGGAGGGGGTGATCAGCCCCAGCATTTT. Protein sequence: CASSLGGGDQPQHF.

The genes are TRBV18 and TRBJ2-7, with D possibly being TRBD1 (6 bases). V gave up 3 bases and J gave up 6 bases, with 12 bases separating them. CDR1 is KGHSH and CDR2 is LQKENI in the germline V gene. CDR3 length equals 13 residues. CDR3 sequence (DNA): TGTGCCAGCTCACCCAACAGGGACCCCGAGCAGTACTTC. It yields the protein CASSPNRDPEQYF.

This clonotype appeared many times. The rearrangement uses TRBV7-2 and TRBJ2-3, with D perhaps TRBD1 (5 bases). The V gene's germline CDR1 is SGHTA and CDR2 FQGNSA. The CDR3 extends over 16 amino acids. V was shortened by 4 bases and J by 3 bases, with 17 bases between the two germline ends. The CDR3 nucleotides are TGTGCCAGCAGCTCCCTAAAGGGGTTCGGTACAGATACGCAGTATTTT. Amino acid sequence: CASSSLKGFGTDTQYF.